This T cell receptor beta chain appears in the sequencing data of a study of post-analysis software for immune sequencing data. Study-level findings and limits: Included in a set of about 5 TRBV segments more frequent in patients than controls were TRBV5-6, TRBV5-1 and TRBV20-1.

Sequencing libraries made from TCR beta cDNA carried unique molecular identifiers. Each CDR3 protein gets one entry after TCRdb re-called the PCR reads with MiXCR. The sample contains 750,000 to 950,000 distinct CDR3 sequences, about 45% of which appear only once. As for this clonotype: Its specificity is not known.

This CDR3 has 20 residues. Germline assignment: CDR1 SGHKS and CDR2 YYEKEE (reference sequence). Trimming left V 0 bases short and J 0 bases short, with 24 bases between. Sequencing was carried out using blood. This TCR derives from a girl under 18 with multiple sclerosis. The J gene is TRBJ1-2, the V gene TRBV5-5, with a weak D call TRBD1 (5 bases). CDR3 amino acids: CASSLGSLGREGVANYGYTF. DNA of the CDR3: TGTGCCAGCAGCTTGGGGTCCTTGGGCAGGGAAGGTGTAGCTAACTATGGCTACACCTTC.